Sequencing of this TCR beta chain was carried out in a study of CD8 T cells in ankylosing spondylitis. Whole-study findings and limits: With a CD8+ phenotype, disease-linked clones were relatively rare in peripheral blood. The study looked at matched synovial fluid samples from ankylosing spondylitis patients. Disease-linked clones were reported to be significantly enriched there. Some motif variants were previously reported in reactive arthritis synovial fluid and blood.

Trimming stripped 0 bases from V and 6 bases from J, with 5 bases between. This CDR3 is 12 amino acids long. Germline CDR1 SGHRS, CDR2 YFSETQ. In making TCR beta libraries, quantitative 5'-RACE with molecular barcodes was used. TCRdb recomputed calls from the 5' RACE reads with MiXCR, one row per CDR3 protein. The sample shows a few hundred thousand distinct CDR3 sequences, 20% of them seen only once. This clonotype was observed a few times. What it binds is not known. The clonotype originates from a male donor with ankylosing spondylitis or in good health (not recorded which). This chain links TRBV5-1 with TRBJ2-3; D unclear. The material sequenced was blood, either unsorted or a sorted T cell fraction (not recorded which). The CDR3 here is CASSLARDTQYF. The DNA for the CDR3 is TGCGCCAGCAGCTTGGCCAGGGATACGCAGTATTTT.